This record covers a single TCR beta chain. No antigen is known for it. CDR1 is SGDLS, CDR2 YYNGEE, per germline. The CDR3 consists of 13 residues. The V gene lost 0 bases and the J gene lost 2 bases, with 5 bases spanning the gap. The authors reverse transcribed about 0.5 to 1 ug RNA with random hexamers. Amplification of TCR beta CDR3 by immunoSEQ multiplex PCR spanned 54 Vbeta and 13 Jbeta. TCRdb called the immunoSEQ multiplex PCR reads again in MiXCR, with one record for every CDR3 protein. This sample has more than 95,000 distinct CDR3 sequences, with around 92% found just once. The sample comes from a study of CD8 T cells in Susac syndrome. Blood CD8+ and CD4+ T cells underwent high-throughput TCR beta sequencing. Overall study results and limits: In its TCR sequencing and HLA analysis, the study acknowledged that the number of individuals was relatively small.

The chain uses TRBV9 and TRBJ2-5; D remains unclear. The sequence came from a human donor with multiple sclerosis. Sequencing used CD4+ T cells from PBMCs. The CDR3 is CASSVGGQETQYF. In nucleotides, the CDR3 is TGTGCCAGCAGCGTAGGTGGACAAGAGACCCAGTACTTC. Based on the CDR3 plus reference TRBV9 and TRBJ2-5, the full variable domain is DSGVTQTPKHLITATGQRVTLRCSPRSGDLSVYWYQQSLDQGLQFLIQYYNGEERAKGNILERFSAQQFPDLHSELNLSSLELGDSALYFCASSVGGQETQYFGPGTRLLVL.